This T cell receptor (beta chain) derives from a study of blood T cell repertoires in COVID-19. The method was immunoSEQ multiplex PCR; TCRdb's version includes in-frame clones alone and lacks a portion of them. Altogether 75,000 to 80,000 clones are present, approximately 78% being singletons, with the ten largest covering 18%. This CDR3 region has 15 residues. J lost 1 base, V lost 4 bases, and 6 bases had no gene match. Per germline, CDR1 ENHRY and CDR2 SYGVKD. This TCR was sampled from a woman aged 55-70 years with acute or convalescent COVID-19. Source material: peripheral blood. This chain connects TRBV10-3 to TRBJ1-1; 7 bases align to TRBD1. The CDR3 DNA follows: TGTGCCATCAGTGCGCCGGGACAGAAGAACACTGAAGCTTTCTTT. Its translation: CAISAPGQKNTEAFF.